This is a list of T cell receptor beta chains from one sample in a study of shared clonotypes between healthy human individuals. The data were produced by immunoSEQ multiplex PCR, yet TCRdb's version contains in-frame clones alone and is incomplete. Altogether around 1,900,000 clones are present, around 93% being singletons, with the ten largest covering around 1.7%. Source material: naive CD8+ T cells from PBMCs. Receptors were obtained from a man aged 18 to 29 in good health. Some clones in this sample may be carry-over from other donors' samples. Both conserved end residues are trimmed from each CDR3.

TRBJ2-7	TRBV28	ASSLRSASYEQY
TRBJ2-5	TRBV6-5	ASRHTGEQETQY
TRBJ1-1	TRBV19	ASSLRQGVNTEAF
TRBJ2-6	TRBV21-1	ASSTRSSGANVLT
TRBJ2-7	TRBV7-2	ASSLAGLAAHEQY
TRBJ2-1	TRBV7-9	ASSSSYPDNEQF
TRBJ2-1	TRBV7-3	ASSRTPAGAPLQNEQF
TRBJ2-7	TRBV4-1	ASSQFGLSEQY
TRBJ2-7	TRBV15	ATSSREAGYEQY
TRBJ1-1	TRBV5-5	ASSRPGGRTEAF
TRBJ2-2	TRBV27	ASSFAGAAGELF
TRBJ2-5	TRBV11-2	ASSPRRGAVRETQY
TRBJ2-1	TRBV2	ASRGGDLFDNEQF
TRBJ2-3	TRBV9	ASSDRLQAGGADTQY
TRBJ1-4	TRBV27	ASSKTGGVGVEKLF
TRBJ2-5	TRBV28	ASSPPGLTPGY
TRBJ1-2	TRBV7-9	ASSLEDAVYNYGYT